Below, 31 T cell receptor beta chains from the same sample are listed, as sequenced in a study of OX40 agonist ivuxolimab in advanced cancers. Sequencing used immunoSEQ multiplex PCR; TCRdb keeps in-frame clones, though not all of them. Here the sample spans 65,000 to 100,000 clones, 90% being singletons. Sequences were derived from CD4+ or CD8+ T cells sorted from blood, sampled in a trial of the OX40 agonist ivuxolimab. Source of these receptors: an adult with an advanced solid tumor such as melanoma, head and neck, liver or kidney cancer.

The J gene is TRBJ2-1, the V gene TRBV4-1; TRBD2 matches 12 bases. Looked up from germline, CDR1 is MGHRA and CDR2 is YSYEKL. This CDR3 comprises 14 residues. The V and J ends lost 6 bases and 8 bases, in that order; junction bases with no gene match: 5. CDR3 coding DNA: TGCGCCAGCAGACTAGCGGGGGGCCGGGATGAGCAGTTCTTC. Translating it yields CASRLAGGRDEQFF.

J is TRBJ1-5 and V is TRBV19; D remains ambiguous. The V and J ends lost 5 bases and 14 bases respectively, with 16 bases between them. Germline loops: CDR1 LNHDA, CDR2 SQIVND (reference sequence). This CDR3 region has 12 residues. The CDR3 DNA reads TGTGCCAGTAGTGGCCCTCTCTCGGGCAAGCATTTT. Translating it yields CASSGPLSGKHF.

The chain uses TRBV16 and TRBJ2-7, with a weak D call TRBD2 (6 bases). Looked up from germline, CDR1 is KGHSY and CDR2 is FQNENV. CDR3 length: 15 amino acids. Trimming shortened V by 4 bases and J by 0 bases, and 13 bases separated the two germline ends. Here the CDR3 reads CASSPRGGISYEQYF. CDR3 nucleotide sequence: TGTGCCAGCAGCCCGCGTGGAGGGATCTCCTACGAGCAGTACTTC.

The genes are TRBV6-5 and TRBJ1-2; 7 bases map to TRBD1. The CDR3 has 14 amino acids. Per the germline V gene, CDR1 is MNHEY and CDR2 is SVGAGI. The V and J ends lost 8 bases and 4 bases, in that order; junction bases with no gene match: 10. The DNA of the CDR3 is TGTGCCAGCGGCCCAGGACAGGAACGCTATGGCTACACCTTC. Encoded protein: CASGPGQERYGYTF.

This chain joins TRBV6-5 and TRBJ1-4; TRBD1 is a possible D gene (6 bases). Trimming took off 4 bases at V and 5 bases at J, with 11 bases between the two ends. CDR1 is MNHEY, CDR2 SVGAGI, per germline. CDR3 size: 14 residues. In nucleotides, the CDR3 is TGTGCCAGCAGTTTACAGGGTGGGAATGAAAAACTGTTTTTT. This encodes CASSLQGGNEKLFF.

V gene TRBV28 combines with J gene TRBJ1-2, with TRBD1 matching 9 bases. Unmatched junction bases numbered 5, after V lost 6 bases and J lost 6 bases. The CDR3 loop spans 13 amino acids. Germline-derived CDR1 and CDR2 are MDHEN and SYDVKM. CDR3 DNA: TGTGCCAGCAGCCAGAGGACAGGGGATGGCTACACCTTC. Translation gives CASSQRTGDGYTF.

The chain employs TRBV29-1 and TRBJ1-1; the match to TRBD1 covers 8 bases. The length of the CDR3 is 15 residues. Germline V gene data show CDR1 as SQVTM and CDR2 as ANQGSEA. Germline trimming cut 5 bases from V and 1 base from J; bases unmatched to any gene: 9. For the CDR3, the DNA is TGCAGCGTTCAAGGGACAGGAGACACGAACACTGAAGCTTTCTTT. Protein: CSVQGTGDTNTEAFF.

The chain links TRBV19 to TRBJ1-2; perhaps TRBD1 as D (6 bases). The length of the CDR3 is 13 residues. Trimming removed 5 bases at V and 9 bases at J, with 16 bases between. Germline V CDR1 and CDR2: LNHDA, SQIVND (reference sequence). CDR3 region: CASSPRDIHRYTF. The CDR3, as DNA: TGTGCCAGTAGTCCCCGGGACATCCACCGCTACACCTTC.

The chain recombines TRBV13 with TRBJ1-4; no reliable D call. Per germline, CDR1 PRHDT and CDR2 FYEKMQ (reference sequence). The ends were cut back, 0 bases at V and 12 bases at J, with 20 bases in the middle. This CDR3 region has 16 residues. The CDR3 loop is CASSLGFAGLRTELFF. CDR3 sequence (DNA): TGTGCCAGCAGCTTAGGTTTCGCAGGTTTGCGTACGGAACTGTTTTTT. Looking up the rest from reference TRBV13 and TRBJ1-4 gives the full variable domain: AAGVIQSPRHLIKEKRETATLKCYPIPRHDTVYWYQQGPGQDPQFLISFYEKMQSDKGSIPDRFSAQQFSDYHSELNMSSLELGDSALYFCASSLGFAGLRTELFFGSGTQLSVL.

V gene TRBV11-2 combines with J gene TRBJ2-7, with 9 bases that match TRBD1. The CDR3 sequence is 19 residues long. Germline trimming cut 5 bases from V and 3 bases from J; bases unmatched to any gene: 20. The V gene's germline CDR1 is SGHAT and CDR2 FQNNGV. The CDR3 DNA is TGTGCCAGCAGCCCCGGGATTTTGCGGGACAGGGCTTCCCACTACGAGCAGTACTTC. Translation gives CASSPGILRDRASHYEQYF.

The chain has TRBV11-3 and TRBJ2-1, with 7 bases that match TRBD1. The CDR3 covers 13 residues. V shed 4 bases, J shed 5 bases, and the junction held 2 bases outside the gene matches. Germline V gives CDR1 SGHNT, CDR2 YENEEA. DNA of the CDR3: TGTGCCAGCAGCTGGGACAGAGACAATGAGCAGTTCTTC. Its protein is CASSWDRDNEQFF.

This sequence joins TRBV5-4 and TRBJ2-4; D is possibly TRBD1 (5 bases). Germline V gene data show CDR1 as SGHNT and CDR2 as YYREEE (reference sequence). The V gene lost 2 bases and the J gene lost 0 bases, with 6 bases spanning the gap. This CDR3 has 14 amino acids. CDR3: CASSFQGAKNIQYF. In DNA form, the CDR3 reads TGTGCCAGCAGCTTCCAGGGAGCCAAAAACATTCAGTACTTC.

The genes are TRBV6-1 and TRBJ2-2; D is unresolved. This CDR3 spans 16 amino acids. V gave up 4 bases and J gave up 1 base, with 13 bases separating them. The germline V gene encodes CDR1 MNHNS and CDR2 SASEGT. CDR3 amino acids: CASSVGSYVNTGELFF. The CDR3 bases are TGTGCCAGCAGTGTTGGCAGCTACGTGAACACCGGGGAGCTGTTTTTT.

The rearrangement uses TRBV25-1 and TRBJ1-2; TRBD1 is a possible D gene (5 bases). Trimming removed 4 bases at V and 1 base at J, with 19 bases between. This CDR3 comprises 17 residues. Germline V gives CDR1 MGHDK, CDR2 SYGVNS. CDR3 DNA sequence: TGTGCCAGCAGTGTTGGGACCGTTGATCGTTTTAACTATGGCTACACCTTC. This codes for CASSVGTVDRFNYGYTF.

Worth noting for this clone: The junction does not match germline at one end; this may be a read error. This chain links TRBV2 with TRBJ2-4; 11 bases align to TRBD1. The CDR3 runs 11 residues. CDR1 and CDR2 (germline): SNHLY, FYNNEI. The CDR3 loop reads CASSPGQGEAF. DNA of the CDR3: TGTGCCAGCAGTCCGGGACAGGGGGAGGCCTTC.

The chain employs TRBV6-1 and TRBJ1-2; 7 bases map to TRBD1. V shed 6 bases, J shed 7 bases, and the junction held 14 bases outside the gene matches. The V gene's germline CDR1 is MNHNS and CDR2 SASEGT. The CDR3 contains 15 residues. The CDR3 DNA follows: TGTGCCAGCAGCGAATCTACCACAGGGGCGGGTGGCTACACCTTC. Encoded protein: CASSESTTGAGGYTF.

The rearrangement uses TRBV11-2 and TRBJ2-3; D ambiguous. V was trimmed by 5 bases and J by 6 bases, leaving 15 bases between them. CDR1 is SGHAT, CDR2 FQNNGV, per germline. CDR3 size: 14 residues. The CDR3 is CASSPPTGIDTQYF. In DNA, the CDR3 is TGTGCCAGCAGCCCACCGACGGGTATTGATACGCAGTATTTT.

V usage is TRBV27 and J usage is TRBJ1-2, with 9 bases lining up with TRBD1. CDR3 length equals 14 residues. The germline CDR1 and CDR2 sequences are MNHEY and SMNVEV (reference sequence). Trimming took 5 bases from V and 4 from J; bases not matched to a gene: 5. The CDR3 sequence: CASSQGGQGYGYTF. The CDR3 DNA reads as TGTGCCAGCAGTCAGGGGGGACAGGGCTATGGCTACACCTTC.

The chain is built from TRBV6-6 and TRBJ1-2; weak D call: TRBD1 (5 bases). V lost 0 bases and J 3 bases, leaving 11 bases between the germline ends. The CDR3 totals 15 residues. Per the germline V gene, CDR1 is MNHNY and CDR2 is SVGAGI (reference sequence). This CDR3 reads CASSYSRDGYYGYTF. In DNA form, the CDR3 reads TGTGCCAGCAGTTACTCGAGGGACGGCTACTATGGCTACACCTTC.

This chain uses TRBV28 with TRBJ2-7; D could derive from TRBD1 or TRBD2 (5 bases each). Germline values: CDR1 MDHEN, CDR2 SYDVKM. This CDR3 has 13 amino acids. V dropped 8 bases and J dropped 5 bases, with 16 bases sitting between them. The CDR3 sequence: CASGGTRRNEQYV. As DNA, the CDR3 is TGTGCCAGCGGGGGAACACGGAGAAACGAGCAGTACGTC.

The CDR3 DNA reads as TGTGCTAGTGCCCTGGGGCAGGGAAATTCACCCCTCCACTTT. Amino acid sequence: CASALGQGNSPLHF. This chain connects TRBV12-5 to TRBJ1-6, with D possibly matching TRBD1 (5 bases). The length of the CDR3 is 14 residues. Germline CDR1 reads LGHNT; CDR2 reads FRNRAP. V lost 7 bases to trimming and J lost 7 bases, with 14 bases between them.

This rearrangement joins TRBV6-5 to TRBJ1-2; D gene ambiguous. The length of the CDR3 is 14 residues. Trimming removed 0 bases from V and 4 bases from J, with 9 bases in between. CDR1 and CDR2 (germline): MNHEY, SVGAGI. The DNA of the CDR3 is TGTGCCAGCAGTTACTCACAGATCTCCTATGGCTACACCTTC. Protein sequence: CASSYSQISYGYTF.

The chain is built from TRBV11-2 and TRBJ2-7, with a tentative D call TRBD2 (6 bases). The CDR3 is made up of 13 amino acids. Germline V CDR1 and CDR2: SGHAT, FQNNGV. Deletions cut 0 bases from V and 3 bases from J, with 6 bases between. CDR3 in amino acids: CASSLERGYEQYF. The DNA for the CDR3 is TGTGCCAGCAGCTTAGAGCGGGGCTACGAGCAGTACTTC.

V is TRBV18 and J is TRBJ2-5; D remains ambiguous. Germline CDR1 reads KGHSH; CDR2 reads LQKENI. The CDR3 has 13 residues. Trimming shortened V by 3 bases and J by 2 bases, and 7 bases separated the two germline ends. In DNA form, the CDR3 reads TGTGCCAGCTCACCGAACCGACAAGAGACCCAGTACTTC. This translates into CASSPNRQETQYF.

This clone has more than one count but fewer than ten. The chain is built from TRBV18 and TRBJ2-1; D unresolved. The V gene's germline CDR1 is KGHSH and CDR2 LQKENI. The V end was cut by 3 bases, the J end by 8 bases, with 8 bases between. The CDR3 contains 12 residues. CDR3 amino acids: CASSPLGYEQFF. CDR3 coding DNA: TGTGCCAGCTCACCCCTAGGATATGAGCAGTTCTTC.

The rearrangement joins TRBV19 to TRBJ2-5; 7 bases align to TRBD2. The CDR3 has 13 residues. The ends lost 9 bases at V and 5 bases at J; junction bases unmatched: 9. Germline CDR1 and CDR2: LNHDA and SQIVND (reference sequence). The CDR3 is CASSGGGRETQYF. The DNA of the CDR3 is TGTGCCAGCAGCGGCGGGGGTAGGGAGACCCAGTACTTC.

The V and J genes are TRBV6-1 and TRBJ1-2; 7 bases agree with TRBD1. CDR3 size: 15 residues. With 2 bases clipped from V and 14 bases from J, the junction kept 17 bases outside the gene matches. CDR1 is MNHNS and CDR2 is SASEGT in the germline V gene. The CDR3 region has the DNA TGTGCCAGCAGTGAATCCCGGACAGGAAAAGGCCAGGCAACCTTC. Translation gives CASSESRTGKGQATF.

J is TRBJ1-1 and V is TRBV28; possible D gene TRBD1, 5 bases. Germline CDR1 and CDR2: MDHEN and SYDVKM. The ends were cut back, 2 bases at V and 6 bases at J, with 16 bases in the middle. The CDR3 runs 15 residues. CDR3 region: CASSLIPPRGAEAFF. CDR3 DNA: TGTGCCAGCAGTTTAATCCCCCCTCGAGGGGCTGAAGCTTTCTTT.

This clone was detected only once. The rearrangement joins TRBV6-1 to TRBJ2-7; D not resolved. There are 11 residues in the CDR3. Germline CDR1 MNHNS, CDR2 SASEGT. With 4 bases removed from V and 7 bases from J, the gap between germline ends came to 8 bases. The CDR3 loop is CASSAMGEQYF. The CDR3 DNA is TGTGCCAGCAGTGCCATGGGGGAGCAGTACTTC.

This sequence joins TRBV7-9 and TRBJ1-5; tentatively, D is TRBD1 (5 bases). The germline V gene encodes CDR1 SEHNR and CDR2 FQNEAQ (reference sequence). This CDR3 has 16 residues. V was trimmed by 0 bases and J by 4 bases, leaving 13 bases between them. The CDR3 DNA reads as TGTGCCAGCAGCTTAGCCTTCGGGACGGCAAATCAGCCCCAGCATTTT. Encoded protein: CASSLAFGTANQPQHF.

This clone has more than one count but fewer than ten. The rearrangement joins TRBV6-5 to TRBJ1-2; the match to TRBD1 covers 9 bases. The germline V gene encodes CDR1 MNHEY and CDR2 SVGAGI. The CDR3 loop spans 15 amino acids. V shed 2 bases and J 7 bases; nucleotides not matched to a gene: 8. The CDR3 DNA is TGTGCCAGCAGTTACGTGGGACAGGGCTTCGGTGGCTACACCTTC. As protein: CASSYVGQGFGGYTF.